What follows are 2 T cell receptor beta chains derived from one specimen sequenced in a study of cytomegalovirus exposure and HLA in healthy donors (dated by TCRdb to 2016 to 2017). To prepare the library, the immunoSEQ multiplex PCR assay was applied. The multiplex PCR relied on a mix of 60 forward primers for TCR Vbeta segments and 13 reverse primers for TCR Jbeta segments. As stored in TCRdb, this immuneACCESS dataset retains in-frame rearrangements with V and J assigned. A fraction of the clones does not appear; measured against another copy, unresolved V genes explain less than half of the discrepancy, and the remainder lacks a known reason. The sample table contains 85,000 to 110,000 clones; only one count was recorded for around 77% of them. The ten largest clones add up to less than 5% of the sample. Sequenced input: PBMCs. Every receptor here comes from a man aged 45-60 years in good health and CMV-seropositive.

This chain connects TRBV28 to TRBJ2-4, with 7 bases matching TRBD2. This CDR3 contains 15 residues. Germline loops: CDR1 MDHEN, CDR2 SYDVKM. Unmatched junction bases numbered 11, after V lost 6 bases and J lost 6 bases. CDR3 protein: CASSPHGLGPNIQYF. The CDR3, as DNA: TGTGCCAGCAGCCCACATGGACTAGGACCAAACATTCAGTACTTC.

The V call is TRBV29-1, the J call TRBJ2-3; TRBD1 matches at 10 bases. Germline V gene sequence: CDR1 SQVTM, CDR2 ANQGSEA. CDR3 length: 17 amino acids. Trimming removed 2 bases from V and 1 base from J; junction bases left unmatched: 9. DNA of the CDR3: TGCAGCGTTGAAACCAATAGGGGGACAGGGGGCACAGATACGCAGTATTTT. Its translation: CSVETNRGTGGTDTQYF.